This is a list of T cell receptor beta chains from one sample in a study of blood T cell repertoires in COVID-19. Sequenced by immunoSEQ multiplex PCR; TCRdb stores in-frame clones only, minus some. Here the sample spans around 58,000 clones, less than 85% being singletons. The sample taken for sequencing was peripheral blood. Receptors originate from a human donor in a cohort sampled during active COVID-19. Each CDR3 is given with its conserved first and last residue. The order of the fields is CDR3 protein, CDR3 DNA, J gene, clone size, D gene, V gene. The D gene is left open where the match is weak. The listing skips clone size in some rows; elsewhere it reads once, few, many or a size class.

CASSQGAQGTGNTIYF | TGCGCCAGCAGCCAAGGAGCACAGGGGACTGGAAACACCATATATTTT | TRBJ1-3 | NA | TRBD1 | TRBV4-3
CASVRTANEKLFF | TGTGCCAGCGTCCGGACAGCTAATGAAAAACTGTTTTTT | TRBJ1-4 | NA | NA | TRBV2
CASSQGLYPTGELFF | TGCGCCAGCAGCCAAGGCCTCTATCCCACCGGGGAGCTGTTTTTT | TRBJ2-2 | NA | NA | TRBV4-3
CAIGREGIQYF | TGTGCCATTGGACGGGAGGGCATTCAGTACTTC | TRBJ2-4 | NA | TRBD2 | TRBV5-4
CASSQGGSGGARETQYF | TGTGCCAGCAGCCAAGGTGGTAGCGGGGGGGCCCGGGAGACCCAGTACTTC | TRBJ2-5 | once | TRBD2 | TRBV3-1/TRBV3-2
CASSLANSGTGGTEAFF | TGTGCCAGCAGCTTAGCGAACTCCGGGACAGGGGGCACTGAAGCTTTCTTT | TRBJ1-1 | NA | TRBD1 | TRBV7-8
CASSPTDSPIGNQPQHF | TGTGCCAGTAGTCCCACGGACAGCCCTATTGGCAATCAGCCCCAGCATTTT | TRBJ1-5 | NA | NA | TRBV19
CASSQPGWSSRNTIYF | TGTGCCAGCAGCCAACCGGGGTGGAGTAGTAGGAACACCATATATTTT | TRBJ1-3 | NA | NA | TRBV3-1/TRBV3-2
CASSHRGRGGSDTQYF | TGTGCCAGCAGCCACAGGGGGCGCGGGGGGTCAGATACGCAGTATTTT | TRBJ2-3 | NA | NA | TRBV27
CASRNQSGLAVYNEQFF | TGTGCCAGCAGAAACCAGTCAGGACTAGCGGTATACAATGAGCAGTTCTTC | TRBJ2-1 | NA | NA | TRBV21-1
CASSLGTASTDTQYF | TGTGCCAGCAGCCTAGGGACAGCTAGCACAGATACGCAGTATTTT | TRBJ2-3 | NA | TRBD1 | TRBV3-1/TRBV3-2
CASGDRGRGGGSGNTIYF | TGTGCCAGCGGTGACAGGGGACGCGGGGGTGGGTCTGGAAACACCATATATTTT | TRBJ1-3 | few | TRBD1 | TRBV6-1
CASSMNRGQPQHF | TGTGCCAGTAGTATGAACCGGGGTCAGCCCCAGCATTTT | TRBJ1-5 | NA | NA | TRBV19
CASSEGGMNTEAFF | TGTGCCAGCAGTGAAGGAGGGATGAACACTGAAGCTTTCTTT | TRBJ1-1 | NA | NA | TRBV6-1
CASSQGTVRNIQYF | TGTGCCAGCAGCCAAGGGACAGTGAGAAACATTCAGTACTTC | TRBJ2-4 | NA | NA | TRBV14
CASRRLQQGSYGYTF | TGTGCCAGTAGAAGACTCCAACAGGGAAGCTATGGCTACACCTTC | TRBJ1-2 | NA | NA | TRBV19
CASSPTGGWTDTQYF | TGTGCCAGCAGCCCGACAGGGGGCTGGACAGATACGCAGTATTTT | TRBJ2-3 | NA | TRBD1 | TRBV7-9
CASSQVGDRGSGYTF | TGTGCCAGCAGCCAAGTGGGGGACAGGGGTAGTGGCTACACCTTC | TRBJ1-2 | NA | TRBD1 | TRBV4-2
CASGGAYNEQFF | TGTGCCAGCGGGGGGGCTTACAATGAGCAGTTCTTC | TRBJ2-1 | NA | NA | TRBV2
CASSLGPRQDFYEQYF | TGTGCCAGCAGCTTGGGTCCCCGACAGGACTTCTACGAGCAGTACTTC | TRBJ2-7 | NA | NA | TRBV5-6
CASSLEGQGRGLAKNIQYF | TGCGCCAGCAGCTTGGAGGGACAGGGACGGGGACTAGCCAAAAACATTCAGTACTTC | TRBJ2-4 | NA | TRBD1 | TRBV5-1
CASRGGRWYGGTEAFF | TGTGCCAGTCGTGGAGGGAGGTGGTATGGAGGAACTGAAGCTTTCTTT | TRBJ1-1 | NA | NA | TRBV19
CSTMRGNTIYF | TGCAGTACCATGCGTGGAAACACCATATATTTT | TRBJ1-3 | NA | NA | TRBV20-1
CASSNGQGTSTDTQYF | TGTGCCAGCAGTAACGGACAGGGGACGAGCACAGATACGCAGTATTTT | TRBJ2-3 | NA | TRBD1 | TRBV6-2/TRBV6-3
CASSSLAGGLGAFF | TGTGCCAGTAGTTCCCTAGCAGGGGGCCTGGGAGCTTTCTTT | TRBJ1-1 | NA | TRBD1 | TRBV19
CASSLSSEAFF | TGTGCCAGCAGCTTATCATCTGAAGCTTTCTTT | TRBJ1-1 | NA | NA | TRBV7-3
CASSFAQQGAYEQFF | TGTGCCAGCAGTTTTGCCCAACAGGGGGCCTATGAGCAGTTCTTC | TRBJ2-1 | NA | TRBD1 | TRBV27
CATSRDTVNEKLFF | TGTGCCACCAGCAGGGACACAGTCAACGAAAAACTGTTTTTT | TRBJ1-4 | NA | NA | TRBV15
CATSAGETQYF | TGTGCCACCAGTGCCGGGGAGACCCAGTACTTC | TRBJ2-5 | NA | NA | TRBV24-1
CAGSPHGTGTF | TGTGCCGGCAGCCCTCATGGTACCGGCACCTTC | TRBJ1-2 | NA | NA | TRBV5-8
CASSSTETGGYTEAFF | TGTGCCAGCAGCTCAACCGAGACAGGGGGCTACACTGAAGCTTTCTTT | TRBJ1-1 | NA | TRBD1 | TRBV7-2
CASRTRGDSRQPQHF | TGTGCCAGTAGGACTCGCGGGGATTCAAGGCAGCCCCAGCATTTT | TRBJ1-5 | NA | NA | TRBV19
CASSTQGVTGELFF | TGTGCCAGCAGCACTCAGGGGGTTACCGGGGAGCTGTTTTTT | TRBJ2-2 | NA | TRBD1 | TRBV5-6
CASMGQGLAELFF | TGTGCCAGCATGGGACAGGGGTTAGCGGAGCTGTTTTTT | TRBJ2-2 | NA | TRBD1 | TRBV12-3/TRBV12-4
CASRLAGGAQETQYF | TGTGCCAGCAGACTAGCGGGGGGGGCCCAAGAGACCCAGTACTTC | TRBJ2-5 | many | TRBD2 | TRBV6-5
CASSPGRHRNTEAFF | TGTGCCAGCAGCCCCGGCAGGCATAGGAACACTGAAGCTTTCTTT | TRBJ1-1 | NA | NA | TRBV7-9
CASSFPERMGGNTIYF | TGTGCCAGCAGTTTCCCAGAGAGGATGGGTGGAAACACCATATATTTT | TRBJ1-3 | NA | NA | TRBV5-6
CASSVGTSPPGVTGELFF | TGCGCCAGCAGCGTCGGGACTTCTCCCCCGGGGGTCACCGGGGAGCTGTTTTTT | TRBJ2-2 | few | NA | TRBV5-1
CAWSLMNTEAFF | TGTGCCTGGAGTCTAATGAACACTGAAGCTTTCTTT | TRBJ1-1 | few | NA | TRBV30
CASSQIRGGYTF | TGTGCCAGCAGCCAAATACGGGGTGGCTACACCTTC | TRBJ1-2 | few | NA | TRBV3-1/TRBV3-2
CASSYLPWGREQYF | TGTGCCAGCAGTTACTTGCCTTGGGGGCGCGAGCAGTACTTC | TRBJ2-7 | NA | NA | TRBV6-5
CASSQDRGGTDTQYF | TGTGCCAGCAGCCAAGACCGGGGGGGCACAGATACGCAGTATTTT | TRBJ2-3 | NA | TRBD2 | TRBV3-1/TRBV3-2
CASHPGPGHVDYEQYF | TGTGCCAGCCACCCAGGGCCGGGACACGTCGACTACGAGCAGTACTTC | TRBJ2-7 | few | NA | TRBV19
CASSLGAGARGYTF | TGTGCCAGCAGCTTGGGAGCAGGGGCTCGGGGCTACACCTTC | TRBJ1-2 | few | NA | TRBV5-5
CASTKMPGQGFQETQYF | TGTGCCAGCACCAAAATGCCGGGACAGGGGTTTCAAGAGACCCAGTACTTC | TRBJ2-5 | once | TRBD1 | TRBV7-8
CSVQGRKASTEAFF | TGCAGCGTACAGGGCAGGAAGGCTTCCACTGAAGCTTTCTTT | TRBJ1-1 | NA | NA | TRBV29-1
CASSPSGEQYF | TGTGCCAGCTCCCCCTCGGGCGAGCAGTACTTC | TRBJ2-7 | few | NA | TRBV18
CASSFPRQDYGYTF | TGTGCCAGCAGCTTTCCCAGACAGGACTATGGCTACACCTTC | TRBJ1-2 | NA | NA | TRBV5-6
CASNQQGMNTEAFF | TGTGCCAGCAATCAACAGGGGATGAACACTGAAGCTTTCTTT | TRBJ1-1 | NA | TRBD1 | TRBV2
CASSPGQVLDSPLHF | TGTGCCAGCTCACCTGGACAGGTTCTTGATTCACCCCTCCACTTT | TRBJ1-6 | few | TRBD1 | TRBV18
CASSERPGAGYTF | TGTGCCAGCAGCGAGAGGCCCGGCGCAGGCTACACCTTC | TRBJ1-2 | NA | NA | TRBV5-6
CASSEQANYGYTF | TGTGCCAGCAGCGAACAGGCGAACTATGGCTACACCTTC | TRBJ1-2 | NA | NA | TRBV7-2
CASSQDWRYSPLHF | TGTGCCAGCAGCCAAGATTGGAGGTATTCACCCCTCCACTTT | TRBJ1-6 | NA | NA | TRBV3-1/TRBV3-2
CASSPPDRARGDTQYF | TGTGCCAGCTCACCTCCGGACAGGGCGAGGGGAGATACGCAGTATTTT | TRBJ2-3 | NA | TRBD1 | TRBV18